The 24 T cell receptor beta chains presented below share a single source sample, sequenced in a study of T-cell memory formation after mild COVID-19. MiXCR, run by TCRdb on the 5' RACE reads, gives a single entry per CDR3 protein. This sample has fewer than 450,000 distinct CDR3 sequences, with around 20% found just once. Sequencing was performed on PBMCs or a T cell subset sorted from them (not recorded which). The receptors here all came from an adult woman who had mild COVID-19 (a few samples of this study predate the infection). Cell type and time point are not known.

This clonotype was seen only a few times. The chain combines TRBV20-1 with TRBJ2-7; 7 bases align to TRBD2. With V trimmed by 5 bases and J by 2 bases, 12 bases remained unmatched. This CDR3 has 15 amino acids. In germline, CDR1 is DFQATT, CDR2 SNEGSKA (reference sequence). CDR3 in DNA: TGCAGTGCTCATCACCCTAGACTAGCCCCCTACGAGCAGTACTTC. Its protein is CSAHHPRLAPYEQYF.

CDR3 in amino acids: CSARDPADRGGGTEAFF. DNA for the CDR3: TGCAGTGCTAGAGACCCCGCGGACAGGGGAGGAGGCACTGAAGCTTTCTTT. The chain is built from TRBV20-1 and TRBJ1-1; the match to TRBD1 covers 9 bases. The CDR3 has 17 residues. Germline V gene data show CDR1 as DFQATT and CDR2 as SNEGSKA (reference sequence). The V segment lost 0 bases and the J segment 4 bases; nucleotides outside the gene matches: 12.

The chain joins TRBV27 to TRBJ2-3; no clear D gene. Germline assignment: CDR1 MNHEY and CDR2 SMNVEV (reference sequence). The CDR3 is made up of 16 amino acids. The V gene lost 5 bases and the J gene lost 0 bases, with 15 bases spanning the gap. For the CDR3, the DNA is TGTGCCAGCAGTCCCCAATCCCAGATTAGCACAGATACGCAGTATTTT. Amino acid sequence: CASSPQSQISTDTQYF.

This clonotype appeared a few times. This sequence joins TRBV6-1 and TRBJ2-2; no definite D call. V was clipped by 1 base and J by 7 bases, with 13 bases between them. The CDR3 loop spans 15 amino acids. The germline V gene has CDR1 MNHNS and CDR2 SASEGT. CDR3 sequence reads: CASSEEERLSGELFF. CDR3 coding DNA: TGTGCCAGCAGTGAAGAAGAACGGCTGAGCGGGGAGCTGTTTTTT.

The chain has TRBV15 and TRBJ2-7; D gene ambiguous. CDR3 length equals 12 residues. Trimming left V 1 base short and J 2 bases short, with 3 bases between. Germline loops: CDR1 LNHNV, CDR2 YYDKDF (reference sequence). The CDR3 DNA follows: TGTGCCACCAGCAGAGGAACCTACGAGCAGTACTTC. Protein: CATSRGTYEQYF.

This chain connects TRBV19 to TRBJ1-5, with 7 bases fitting TRBD1. Unmatched junction bases numbered 10, after V lost 8 bases and J lost 3 bases. The CDR3 covers 15 residues. CDR1 and CDR2 from the germline V gene are LNHDA and SQIVND (reference sequence). The CDR3 DNA reads TGTGCCAGTGGGGACAGCTTGAATTTCAATCAGCCCCAGCATTTT. It translates to CASGDSLNFNQPQHF. Drawing the rest from reference TRBV19 and TRBJ1-5, the complete variable domain is DGGITQSPKYLFRKEGQNVTLSCEQNLNHDAMYWYRQDPGQGLRLIYYSQIVNDFQKGDIAEGYSVSREKKESFPLTVTSAQKNPTAFYLCASGDSLNFNQPQHFGDGTRLSIL.

This clonotype appeared a few times. The rearrangement links TRBV29-1 to TRBJ1-2; no clear D. V dropped 3 bases and J dropped 4 bases, with 9 bases sitting between them. The germline CDR1 and CDR2 sequences are SQVTM and ANQGSEA. This CDR3 has 12 amino acids. CDR3 sequence (DNA): TGCAGCGTTGACAGCTCGCGCTATGGCTACACCTTC. Translating it yields CSVDSSRYGYTF.

The chain combines TRBV24-1 with TRBJ1-5, with D possibly TRBD1 on 5 matching bases. CDR3 length equals 13 residues. Trimming pared 9 bases from V and 9 bases from J, leaving 17 bases between. CDR1 KGHDR and CDR2 SFDVKD come from the germline V gene. CDR3 loop: CATSQTASGPQHF. CDR3 bases: TGTGCCACCTCCCAGACAGCCTCGGGGCCCCAGCATTTT.

The chain recombines TRBV6-5 with TRBJ1-2; D is unresolved. V was shortened by 0 bases and J by 7 bases, with 12 bases between the two germline ends. Germline lookup yields CDR1 MNHEY and CDR2 SVGAGI. CDR3 length: 14 residues. In DNA form, the CDR3 reads TGTGCCAGCAGTTACTCGACCGGTTTAGGTGGCTACACCTTC. Translating gives CASSYSTGLGGYTF.

This clonotype has only a few counts. V gene TRBV5-5 combines with J gene TRBJ2-7; 9 bases fit TRBD2. Germline CDR1 and CDR2: SGHKS and YYEKEE (reference sequence). The CDR3 length is 17 residues. The V and J ends lost 4 bases and 0 bases, in that order; junction bases with no gene match: 11. CDR3 coding DNA: TGTGCCAGCAGCCGAGTCCCTCTAGCGGGACCCTCCTACGAGCAGTACTTC. Encoded protein: CASSRVPLAGPSYEQYF. Full variable domain (outside the CDR3, taken from reference TRBV5-5 and TRBJ2-7): DAGVTQSPTHLIKTRGQQVTLRCSPISGHKSVSWYQQVLGQGPQFIFQYYEKEERGRGNFPDRFSARQFPNYSSELNVNALLLGDSALYLCASSRVPLAGPSYEQYFGPGTRLTVT.

V is TRBV4-3 and J is TRBJ2-1; 10 bases line up with TRBD2. V dropped 3 bases and J dropped 0; count of bases not matched to a gene: 14. The CDR3 extends over 20 amino acids. Germline values: CDR1 LGHNA, CDR2 YSLEER. As DNA, the CDR3 is TGCGCCAGCAGCCACCCGGTCTCGGCTAGCGGGAGCGGCTCCTACAATGAGCAGTTCTTC. Protein: CASSHPVSASGSGSYNEQFF.

The CDR3 coding sequence is TGTGCCAGCAACCTGCTAGGGGGTGGGGCCAACGTCCTGACTTTC. It encodes CASNLLGGGANVLTF. The rearrangement uses TRBV7-2 and TRBJ2-6; tentative D call: TRBD1 (6 bases). Trimming removed 7 bases from V and 3 bases from J, with 13 bases in between. The CDR3 has 15 residues. The germline V gene has CDR1 SGHTA and CDR2 FQGNSA.

This clonotype was detected many times. CDR3 bases: TGTGCCAGCAGCATGGGGAAACAACCAACTAATGAAAAACTGTTTTTT. This gives the protein CASSMGKQPTNEKLFF. The genes are TRBV7-9 and TRBJ1-4; no clear D gene. This CDR3 contains 16 residues. Trimming cost V 5 bases and J 0 bases, with 13 bases left between them. Germline CDR1 is SEHNR and CDR2 is FQNEAQ (reference sequence).

The chain employs TRBV20-1 and TRBJ2-1; 14 bases align to TRBD2. The V segment lost 6 bases and the J segment 7 bases; nucleotides outside the gene matches: 2. The CDR3 is 13 residues long. Germline lookup yields CDR1 DFQATT and CDR2 SNEGSKA (reference sequence). CDR3 nucleotide sequence: TGCAGTGCGGGACTAGCGGGAGTGAATGAGCAGTTCTTC. It encodes CSAGLAGVNEQFF.

The genes are TRBV7-9 and TRBJ1-2; D is uncertain. Trimming shortened V by 3 bases and J by 5 bases, and 10 bases separated the two germline ends. The CDR3 covers 13 residues. Germline values: CDR1 SEHNR, CDR2 FQNEAQ (reference sequence). CDR3: CASSFDGFYGYTF. The CDR3 nucleotides read TGTGCCAGCAGCTTTGACGGATTTTATGGCTACACCTTC.

V gene TRBV6-2 or TRBV6-3 combines with J gene TRBJ2-2; 11 nucleotides agree with TRBD2. J lost 0 bases, V lost 0 bases, and 6 bases had no gene match. Germline V lookup: CDR1 MNHEY, CDR2 SVGEGT. This CDR3 spans 19 amino acids. The CDR3 DNA reads TGTGCCAGCAGTTACTCTCTAGCGGGAGGCGCTTCGAACACCGGGGAGCTGTTTTTT. Translated: CASSYSLAGGASNTGELFF.

The table lists this clonotype with a few counts. This chain connects TRBV6-5 to TRBJ1-1; a weak D match, TRBD1 (5 bases). Trimming removed 0 bases at V and 6 bases at J, with 8 bases between. The length of the CDR3 is 13 residues. In germline, CDR1 is MNHEY, CDR2 SVGAGI. CDR3 protein: CASSYSGLAEAFF. The DNA for the CDR3 is TGTGCCAGCAGTTACTCGGGACTAGCTGAAGCTTTCTTT.

The table lists this clonotype with a few counts. The V and J genes are TRBV7-2 and TRBJ2-1; 7 bases fit TRBD2. Per germline, CDR1 SGHTA and CDR2 FQGNSA. V shed 6 bases and J 6 bases; nucleotides not matched to a gene: 11. There are 15 residues in the CDR3. CDR3 sequence: CASRGRARAGNEQFF. The CDR3 DNA is TGTGCCAGCAGGGGGAGGGCCCGAGCTGGCAATGAGCAGTTCTTC.

The rearrangement joins TRBV7-9 to TRBJ1-2; maybe TRBD1 (5 bases). The V end lost 0 bases, the J end lost 8 bases, and 10 bases lay between the germline ends. The CDR3 is 13 amino acids. Looked up from germline, CDR1 is SEHNR and CDR2 is FQNEAQ (reference sequence). The CDR3 sequence is CASSLAGGAGYTF. CDR3 in DNA: TGTGCCAGCAGCTTAGCGGGGGGAGCCGGCTACACCTTC.

This rearrangement joins TRBV7-2 to TRBJ2-1, with TRBD1 identical over 7 bases. The CDR3 contains 14 residues. Germline CDR1 is SGHTA and CDR2 is FQGNSA. Trimming took 2 bases from V and 9 from J; bases not matched to a gene: 7. CDR3 loop: CASSLQQGRGEQFF. The DNA of the CDR3 is TGTGCCAGCAGCTTACAACAGGGGAGAGGTGAGCAGTTCTTC.

The chain links TRBV20-1 to TRBJ2-7; D tentatively reads TRBD1 or TRBD2 (5 bases each). There are 13 residues in the CDR3. Trimming shortened V by 6 bases and J by 0 bases, and 12 bases separated the two germline ends. Germline lookup yields CDR1 DFQATT and CDR2 SNEGSKA (reference sequence). The CDR3 bases are TGCAGTGCCTGGGACGGATCCTCCTACGAGCAGTACTTC. It encodes CSAWDGSSYEQYF.

V is TRBV5-1 and J is TRBJ2-4; 8 bases are a match to TRBD2. Germline V gene data show CDR1 as SGHRS and CDR2 as YFSETQ. V gave up 4 bases and J gave up 0 bases; unmatched junction bases: 6. The CDR3 contains 16 residues. CDR3 sequence reads: CASSAGGPLAKNIQYF. CDR3 sequence (DNA): TGCGCCAGCAGCGCGGGAGGCCCTCTAGCCAAAAACATTCAGTACTTC.

This clonotype was seen only a few times. The V gene is TRBV6-2 or TRBV6-3, the J gene TRBJ2-7; 14 positions agree with TRBD2. CDR3 length: 17 amino acids. J lost 3 bases, V lost 6 bases, and 10 bases had no gene match. In germline, CDR1 is MNHEY, CDR2 SVGEGT. This CDR3 is CASRRTGTSGRDYEQYF. The DNA for the CDR3 is TGTGCCAGCAGAAGAACCGGGACTAGCGGGAGAGACTACGAGCAGTACTTC.

The V gene is TRBV7-9, the J gene TRBJ2-3, with D perhaps TRBD1 (6 bases). CDR3 length equals 16 residues. Germline loops: CDR1 SEHNR, CDR2 FQNEAQ (reference sequence). Deletions cut 4 bases from V and 2 bases from J, with 16 bases between. This chain's CDR3 is CASSSFQGRITDTQYF. The DNA of the CDR3 is TGTGCCAGCAGCTCGTTTCAGGGGCGCATCACAGATACGCAGTATTTT.